This T cell receptor beta chain is drawn from a study of persistence of HIV-infected CD4 T cells. The study's findings and limits: TCR oligoclonality correlated with proviral oligoclonality in the same sorted populations. Compared with CD3/CD28-stimulated cells, CMV- and Gag-responding cells showed lower TCRbeta richness.

This was the immunoSEQ version 4 assay in survey mode. Each sample used up to about 1 ug genomic DNA diluted to approximately 9.2 ng/uL. Repertoires were generated with immunoSEQ multiplex PCR, while TCRdb's copy carries only in-frame clones and drops some. The sample has tens of thousands of clones; less than 90% are singletons. Germline values: CDR1 SGHNT, CDR2 YYREEE (reference sequence). The germline V and J ends were trimmed by 0 bases and 3 bases, with 9 bases remaining between them. The CDR3 length is 14 residues. Cells were stimulated nonspecifically with anti-CD3/anti-CD28 magnetic beads. CD4+ T cells upregulating both CD40 ligand and CD69 were sorted as responding cells. PBMCs were depleted of CD8+ T cells before stimulation. As for this clone: Its target is unknown.

The sample in question was CD4+ T cells sorted from PBMCs after roughly 18-hour stimulation, obtained from a patient who received antiretroviral therapy. This receptor was taken from an adult woman with HIV who was CMV-seropositive. The rearrangement uses TRBV5-4 and TRBJ1-1; D gene unclear. This CDR3 reads CASSLDGEDTEAFF. Here the CDR3 DNA reads TGTGCCAGCAGCTTGGATGGGGAAGACACTGAAGCTTTCTTT.